This T cell receptor beta chain was identified in a study of T-cell reconstitution after alpha-beta-depleted transplantation in children (dated by TCRdb to 2015 to 2016). Broadly, across the study: Using TCR repertoire profiling, the study quantitatively followed how T-cell immune reconstitution unfolded in children after TCRalphabeta/CD19-depleted allogeneic hematopoietic cell transplantation.

The library relied on PCR. TCRdb lists the instrument as Illumina HiSeq 2500. TCR libraries were prepared with molecular barcoding, using unique molecular identifiers to normalize TCRbeta repertoire quantification. TCRdb trimmed public reads at Q25 via fastp, called clones via MiXCR and kept in-frame beta chains. Rows are unified per CDR3 protein, each entry keeping the most common DNA and genes. Present in this sample are about 600,000 distinct CDR3 sequences, 10% to 13% of which were seen just once. The ten largest clones represent less than 5% of the sample. Concerning this clonotype itself: The specificity of this receptor is unknown. One base away there is no much larger clone; base qualities are not given.

Its CDR3 holds 20 amino acids, cysteine through phenylalanine. Of the read, only the CDR3 DNA is kept; its 60 bases are in frame from base 1. Trimming takes 8 bases from V and 0 bases from J, and the germline ends sit 32 bases apart. The germline V gene provides CDR1 SQVTM and CDR2 ANQGSEA. The sequence links TRBV29-1 to TRBJ2-4; the D gene may be TRBD1 or TRBD2, since each aligns over 5 bases. The input for sequencing was PBMCs from the stem cell graft donor, taken from the stem cell graft. The TCR was taken from a human donor who donated a stem cell graft to a child with acute myeloid leukemia. The sequenced DNA is TGCAGCCCCGAGGGATCCGGGGCGAAGTATGGTTTGCGAGCCAAAAACATTCAGTACTTC. The translation is CSPEGSGAKYGLRAKNIQYF.